This is a list of T cell receptor beta chains from one sample in a study of CD8+ T cells in alopecia areata. The method was immunoSEQ multiplex PCR; TCRdb's version includes in-frame clones alone and lacks a portion of them. The sample has about 210,000 clones, approximately 45% seen once. Specimen: CD4+ T cells sorted from blood, collected between weeks 36 and 40, from a patient treated with tofacitinib. These TCRs come from a human donor with alopecia areata. Each CDR3 is given with its conserved first and last residue. D genes are given only for firm matches. Clone size appears in some rows only: once, few, many, or a class for an expanded clone.

d_gene,abundance,v_gene,j_gene,CDR3nt,CDR3aa
TRBD2,.,TRBV11-2,TRBJ2-4,TGTGCCAGCGGCCCGACTAGCGGGCTCCAAAACATTCAGTACTTC,CASGPTSGLQNIQYF
TRBD1,many,TRBV7-2,TRBJ2-2,TGTGCCAGCAGCTTGGGACAGGGAGGCGGGGAGCTGTTTTTT,CASSLGQGGGELFF
TRBD2,.,TRBV4-1,TRBJ2-2,TGCGCCAGCAGCCAACTGCCGGGACTAGCGTCGAACACCGGGGAGCTGTTTTTT,CASSQLPGLASNTGELFF
TRBD1,.,TRBV6-6,TRBJ2-1,TGTGCCAGCAGGGACAGGGCGAACAATGAGCAGTTCTTC,CASRDRANNEQFF
.,.,TRBV29-1,TRBJ1-2,TGCAGCGTTGAAGCGGCGGTCTATGGCTACACCTTC,CSVEAAVYGYTF
TRBD1,.,TRBV2,TRBJ2-5,TGTGCCAGCAGTCCCGACAGGGGGCGGGAGACCCAGTACTTC,CASSPDRGRETQYF
.,.,TRBV11-2,TRBJ2-3,TGTGCCGCGGCCGGCAGGCAAAGCACAGATACGCAGTATTTT,CAAAGRQSTDTQYF
.,.,TRBV15,TRBJ1-1,TGTGCCACCAGCGGCAGGAGGGGTACTGAAGCTTTCTTT,CATSGRRGTEAFF
TRBD2,many,TRBV4-3,TRBJ2-3,TGCGCCAGCAGCCAAGTGACTAGCGGGAGAGCAGATACGCAGTATTTT,CASSQVTSGRADTQYF
.,.,TRBV5-6,TRBJ2-2,TGTGCCAGCAGCCCTACAGTGTCCATCGGTACCGGGGAGCTGTTTTTT,CASSPTVSIGTGELFF
.,.,TRBV29-1,TRBJ2-7,TGCAGCGCAGGTGCGGGGAGAGGCGAGCAGTACTTC,CSAGAGRGEQYF
.,once,TRBV15,TRBJ2-3,TGTGCCACCAGGAGGGGCACAGATACGCAGTATTTT,CATRRGTDTQYF
.,once,TRBV9,TRBJ2-7,TGTGCCAGCAGCGCCCAAATACGGGGGAACCTTTACGAGCAGTACTTC,CASSAQIRGNLYEQYF
.,.,TRBV7-6,TRBJ2-2,TGTGCCAGCAGCTTAGTATTGAACCCCGCGGGGGAGCTGTTTTTT,CASSLVLNPAGELFF
.,.,TRBV7-2,TRBJ1-5,TGTGCCAGCAGCTTAGGGCCCAATCAGCCCCAGCATTTT,CASSLGPNQPQHF
.,.,TRBV4-1,TRBJ1-4,TGCGCCAGCAGCCAACAGGGAGGTGAAAAACTGTTTTTT,CASSQQGGEKLFF
.,.,TRBV29-1,TRBJ2-3,TGCAGCGTGGAAAAGGATCAAGATACGCAGTATTTT,CSVEKDQDTQYF
.,.,TRBV7-9,TRBJ1-1,TGTGCCAGCAGCCCCTGGGACACGAGGAACACTGAAGCTTTCTTT,CASSPWDTRNTEAFF
.,.,TRBV29-1,TRBJ2-7,TGCAGCGTGGAGGGGGTTGGGAGCTACGAGCAGTACTTC,CSVEGVGSYEQYF
.,once,TRBV1,TRBJ2-1,TGCACCAGCAGTCAACTAGCGGAGTACTACAATGAGCAGTTCTTC,CTSSQLAEYYNEQFF
TRBD1,.,TRBV5-1,TRBJ2-7,TGCGCCAGCAGCCGGGACAGGGGGCCCTACGAGCAGTACTTC,CASSRDRGPYEQYF
TRBD2,few,TRBV5-6,TRBJ2-7,TGTGCCAGCAGCTTGAGGGGACTAGCGAACTCCTACGAGCAGTACTTC,CASSLRGLANSYEQYF
.,.,TRBV18,TRBJ1-1,TGTGCCAGCTCTCCCCTCAGGAACACTGAAGCTTTCTTT,CASSPLRNTEAFF
.,.,TRBV1,TRBJ2-5,TGCACCAGCAGCCAACCCTCCCGGCGGGAGATTGAAGAGACCCAGTACTTC,CTSSQPSRREIEETQYF
.,.,TRBV15,TRBJ1-4,TGTGCCACCAGCAGCCAGGAAAAACTGTTTTTT,CATSSQEKLFF
TRBD1,.,TRBV6-5,TRBJ2-7,TGTGCCAGCAGGTCTGGGACAGCGGACACCTACGAGCAGTACTTC,CASRSGTADTYEQYF
.,few,TRBV30,TRBJ2-7,TGTGCCTGGAGTGGGGGTATCCACGAGCAGTACTTC,CAWSGGIHEQYF
.,.,TRBV29-1,TRBJ2-3,TGCAGCGTTGATCTTGAAGATACGCAGTATTTT,CSVDLEDTQYF
.,.,TRBV29-1,TRBJ2-1,TGCAGCGTCGAGGGGAGATTAAGCTCCTACAATGAGCAGTTCTTC,CSVEGRLSSYNEQFF
.,.,TRBV29-1,TRBJ2-3,TGCAGCGTCACTCGGAGCGGGGATACGCAGTATTTT,CSVTRSGDTQYF
TRBD1,.,TRBV2,TRBJ2-1,TGTGCCAGCAGTCCCGACAGGGCCTCCTACAATGAGCAGTTCTTC,CASSPDRASYNEQFF
TRBD2,.,TRBV9,TRBJ2-5,TGTGCCAGCAGCCGAATACTAGCGGGAGGGACACTGGAGACCCAGTACTTC,CASSRILAGGTLETQYF
.,.,TRBV18,TRBJ1-1,TGTGCCAGCTCACCACCGTGGGGTGGGAACACTGAAGCTTTCTTT,CASSPPWGGNTEAFF
TRBD1,.,TRBV30,TRBJ1-1,TGTGCCTGGGGAGGACAGGGGGCTTCGAACACTGAAGCTTTCTTT,CAWGGQGASNTEAFF
.,.,TRBV7-8,TRBJ2-5,TGTGCCAGCAGCTTAGCTAGGAGAGATGGGCCCCAGTACTTC,CASSLARRDGPQYF
.,few,TRBV30,TRBJ2-7,TGTGCCTGGAGTATGACAGAATCCTACGAGCAGTACTTC,CAWSMTESYEQYF
.,few,TRBV6-1,TRBJ1-3,TGTGCCAGCAGCTATGACAGAGACTCTGGAAACACCATATATTTT,CASSYDRDSGNTIYF
.,few,TRBV5-1,TRBJ2-5,TGCGCCAGCAGCGTACAAGAGACCCAGTACTTC,CASSVQETQYF
TRBD2,.,TRBV14,TRBJ2-3,TGTGCCAGCAGCCCCATAGCGGGCCCGGCAGATACGCAGTATTTT,CASSPIAGPADTQYF
.,few,TRBV27,TRBJ2-3,TGTGCCAGCAGACTTCAGAGCACAGATACGCAGTATTTT,CASRLQSTDTQYF
TRBD2,few,TRBV29-1,TRBJ2-7,TGCAGCGTATCGGGACTAGCGGGAGGGCAGATGGGCGAGCAGTACTTC,CSVSGLAGGQMGEQYF
.,.,TRBV6-5,TRBJ2-2,TGTGCCAGCAGAACGGAACAGAACACCGGGGAGCTGTTTTTT,CASRTEQNTGELFF
TRBD1,.,TRBV5-1,TRBJ2-3,TGCGCCAGCAGCGCCTCATGGGACAGGGGGACAGATACGCAGTATTTT,CASSASWDRGTDTQYF
TRBD2,.,TRBV10-3,TRBJ2-7,TGTGCCATCTGGGAGCGGGGGTCCTACGAGCAGTACTTC,CAIWERGSYEQYF
.,few,TRBV15,TRBJ2-6,TGTGCCACCAGCAGAGAGCTTGGGGGGGCCGGGGCCAACGTCCTGACTTTC,CATSRELGGAGANVLTF
.,few,TRBV29-1,TRBJ1-5,TGCAGCGTTGAAGGAAGTTCAGGAGGCAATCAGCCCCAGCATTTT,CSVEGSSGGNQPQHF
TRBD2,.,TRBV14,TRBJ2-5,TGTGCCAGCCAAGCGGGAGGGAAAGTAGAGACCCAGTACTTC,CASQAGGKVETQYF
.,many,TRBV7-6,TRBJ1-1,TGTGCCAGCAGCTTATTATCACAAACTGAAGCTTTCTTT,CASSLLSQTEAFF
.,.,TRBV28,TRBJ2-7,TGTGCCAGCAGTCTCCCCTCGAACCACGAGCAGTACTTC,CASSLPSNHEQYF
.,.,TRBV5-4,TRBJ2-7,TGTGCCAGCAGCCCGGGGACTCAAGGGGACGAGCAGTACTTC,CASSPGTQGDEQYF
.,many,TRBV6-5,TRBJ2-7,TGTGCCAGCAGTACGGGACCGAGATACGAGCAGTACTTC,CASSTGPRYEQYF
.,few,TRBV28,TRBJ2-5,TGTGCCAGCAGTTCGAACTATTTCCAAGAGACCCAGTACTTC,CASSSNYFQETQYF
.,.,TRBV20-1,TRBJ2-3,TGCAGTGCTAACCCCACAGATACGCAGTATTTT,CSANPTDTQYF
.,.,TRBV2,TRBJ2-3,TGTGCCTTTACGGCGGGCCGCACAGATACGCAGTATTTT,CAFTAGRTDTQYF